This record covers a single TCR beta chain. This sample was taken from a study of cytomegalovirus exposure and HLA in healthy donors. Libraries were prepared by immunoSEQ multiplex PCR; TCRdb keeps only in-frame clonotypes and omits some of them. The repertoire holds about 120,000 clones, more than 75% seen once, with 2.1% in the top ten. CDR3 size: 13 residues. The germline V and J ends were trimmed by 7 bases and 3 bases, with 14 bases remaining between them. Per germline, CDR1 SGHRS and CDR2 YFSETQ. This chain links TRBV5-1 with TRBJ2-7; possibly TRBD2 for D (5 bases). Material: PBMCs. The receptor was derived from a woman in her thirties in good health and CMV-seronegative. For the CDR3, the DNA is TGCGCCAGCCACACCCCGGGGAACTACGAGCAGTACTTC. Its translation: CASHTPGNYEQYF.